This is a list of T cell receptor beta chains from one sample in a study of shared clonotypes between healthy human individuals. Only in-frame clones appear in the TCRdb table, and some are missing; sequencing was by immunoSEQ multiplex PCR. This table holds roughly 2.2 million clones, 93% found once. Sequenced material: naive CD4+ T cells from PBMCs. Receptors originate from a man aged 18 to 30 in good health. Some clones in this sample may be carry-over from other donors' samples. The CDR3 runs from the conserved cysteine through the conserved F or W. The order of the fields is V gene, CDR3 protein.

>TRBV25-1
CASSEYLEGGRLFF
>TRBV25-1
CASRQGKDTEAFF
>TRBV7-8
CATAWGPNTEAFF
>TRBV9
CASSSTARRGRTLYNEQFF
>TRBV29-1
CSVSWDRSYMNTEAFF
>TRBV11-2
CASSLGLAGVGELFF
>TRBV19
CAGKQVNTGELFF
>TRBV29-1
CSVGGMSGPQHF
>TRBV4-3
CASGGPTGGTDTQYF
>TRBV5-4
CASSTGPGSSGNTIYF
>TRBV19
CASSILQGVNEKLFF
>TRBV19
CVSSITGTGALEQFF
>TRBV12-5
CASAPTGTYTDTQYF
>TRBV28
CASSPLPPGQGRNTIYF
>TRBV9
CASRNTNYGYTF
>TRBV11-3
CASSPFRDSNEQFF
>TRBV27
CASSFRRGETQYF
>TRBV10-3
CAISETVANYGYTF
>TRBV6-1
CASSDGTGGDEQYF
>TRBV2
CASSDGGGTQYF
>TRBV2
CASNGQTNTEAFF
>TRBV7-2
CASSLGQNNEKLFF